Each of the 18 T cell receptor beta chains below was sequenced from the same sample in a study of immune evolution from preneoplasia to lung adenocarcinoma. Method: immunoSEQ multiplex PCR; TCRdb's copy keeps in-frame clones and lacks some. Of about 9,800 clones listed, approximately 75% are singletons. Sequencing input: FFPE lung adenocarcinoma in situ tissue. The receptors derive from a person aged 80 or over with lung adenocarcinoma.

The genes are TRBV2 and TRBJ1-4; TRBD1 matches at 12 bases. V lost 7 bases to trimming and J lost 7 bases; unmatched junction nucleotides: 4. The germline V gene has CDR1 SNHLY and CDR2 FYNNEI. There are 14 residues in the CDR3. The CDR3 sequence is CASKGTGGSEKLFF. The CDR3 DNA is TGTGCCAGCAAGGGGACAGGGGGCTCTGAAAAACTGTTTTTT.

The V call is TRBV7-8, the J call TRBJ1-2, with 8 positions matching TRBD1. V dropped 3 bases and J dropped 7; count of bases not matched to a gene: 7. The CDR3 is made up of 14 amino acids. Germline CDR1 is SGHVS and CDR2 is FQNEAQ. The CDR3: CASSLRGQEGGYTF. CDR3 DNA sequence: TGTGCCAGCAGCTTGCGGGGACAGGAAGGTGGCTACACCTTC. Full variable domain (missing parts from reference TRBV7-8 and TRBJ1-2): GAGVSQSPRYKVAKRGQDVALRCDPISGHVSLFWYQQALGQGPEFLTYFQNEAQLDKSGLPSDRFFAERPEGSVSTLKIQRTQQEDSAVYLCASSLRGQEGGYTFGSGTRLTVV.

Note on this clone: An end of the junction differs from the germline gene, which may be a read error. The chain combines TRBV7-7 with TRBJ2-5; 8 bases match TRBD2. CDR3 length: 16 residues. Germline assignment: CDR1 SSHAT and CDR2 FNYEAQ (reference sequence). CDR3 coding DNA: TGTGCTAGCAGCAAGCTAGCGGGCCTGATCCAAGAGACCCAGTACTTC. Protein product: CASSKLAGLIQETQYF.

This clone has just a few counts. This sequence joins TRBV4-3 and TRBJ2-3; the D call may be TRBD1 or TRBD2 (5 bases each). Between the trimmed V and J ends, which lost 0 bases and 0 bases, there was a span of 7 bases. This CDR3 is 15 amino acids long. Germline assignment: CDR1 LGHNA and CDR2 YSLEER. The CDR3 DNA reads TGCGCCAGCAGCCAAGAGAGGGGTAGCACAGATACGCAGTATTTT. The encoded protein is CASSQERGSTDTQYF.

This chain links TRBV12-5 with TRBJ1-1; perhaps TRBD1 as D (5 bases). V was trimmed by 1 base and J by 7 bases, leaving 10 bases between them. CDR3 length equals 13 residues. Germline loops: CDR1 LGHNT, CDR2 FRNRAP. The CDR3 is CASGLDRGFEAFF. DNA for the CDR3: TGTGCTAGTGGTTTGGATAGGGGATTTGAAGCTTTCTTT.

The V call is TRBV19, the J call TRBJ2-2; unclear D gene. Germline CDR1 and CDR2: LNHDA and SQIVND (reference sequence). This CDR3 spans 12 amino acids. Trimming cost V 9 bases and J 2 bases, with 7 bases left between them. CDR3 region: CASPKNTGELFF. The DNA for the CDR3 is TGTGCCAGCCCCAAAAACACCGGGGAGCTGTTTTTT.

The chain links TRBV7-2 to TRBJ1-1; D not certain. Per the germline V gene, CDR1 is SGHTA and CDR2 is FQGNSA. This CDR3 is 13 amino acids long. The V and J ends lost 5 bases and 2 bases respectively, with 9 bases between them. In DNA form, the CDR3 reads TGTGCCAGCAGCCAAGCTCAAAACACTGAAGCTTTCTTT. It is translated as CASSQAQNTEAFF.

This clone was recorded once. CDR3 sequence: CASTSWRTSGHQETQYF. The CDR3 nucleotides are TGCGCCAGCACCTCATGGCGGACTAGCGGGCACCAAGAGACCCAGTACTTC. The chain combines TRBV5-1 with TRBJ2-5, with 11 positions matching TRBD2. CDR3 length: 17 amino acids. The germline V gene encodes CDR1 SGHRS and CDR2 YFSETQ. The junction had 10 bases not matched to a gene; V was cut back by 6 bases and J by 0 bases.

Only one count was recorded for this clone. The chain combines TRBV5-8 with TRBJ1-3, with a tentative D call TRBD1 (6 bases). Trimming cost V 5 bases and J 4 bases, with 19 bases left between them. Looked up from germline, CDR1 is SGHTS and CDR2 is YDEGEE. The CDR3 is 16 amino acids. The CDR3 reads CASRRPLTGRGNTIYF. CDR3 in DNA: TGTGCCAGCAGACGTCCTTTGACAGGTCGGGGAAACACCATATATTTT. The full variable domain, in which reference TRBV5-8 and TRBJ1-3 provide the parts outside the CDR3, is EAGVTQSPTHLIKTRGQQATLRCSPISGHTSVYWYQQALGLGLQFLLWYDEGEERNRGNFPPRFSGRQFPNYSSELNVNALELEDSALYLCASRRPLTGRGNTIYFGEGSWLTVV.

To note about this clone: The sample contains more than one DNA sequence encoding this CDR3. The chain uses TRBV7-2 and TRBJ1-2; no reliable D call. The V and J ends lost 5 bases and 4 bases respectively, with 5 bases between them. CDR1 and CDR2 (germline): SGHTA, FQGNSA. The CDR3 totals 11 residues. CDR3 loop: CASSPSYGYTF. In nucleotides, the CDR3 is TGTGCCAGCAGCCCCTCCTATGGCTACACCTTC.

The chain employs TRBV28 and TRBJ1-5; the match to TRBD1 covers 7 bases. The CDR3 has 14 residues. Germline values: CDR1 MDHEN, CDR2 SYDVKM. J lost 5 bases, V lost 5 bases, and 6 bases had no gene match. DNA of the CDR3: TGTGCCAGCAGTCGACAGGGCGGGTATCAGCCCCAGCATTTT. Protein sequence: CASSRQGGYQPQHF. The full variable domain, completed using reference TRBV28 and TRBJ1-5, is DVKVTQSSRYLVKRTGEKVFLECVQDMDHENMFWYRQDPGLGLRLIYFSYDVKMKEKGDIPEGYSVSREKKERFSLILESASTNQTSMYLCASSRQGGYQPQHFGDGTRLSIL.

The V gene is TRBV15, the J gene TRBJ2-5; D might be TRBD2 (5 bases). Trimming left V 5 bases short and J 2 bases short, with 12 bases between. The CDR3 has 14 residues. Germline lookup yields CDR1 LNHNV and CDR2 YYDKDF (reference sequence). CDR3 sequence (DNA): TGTGCCACCAGCGCGGGCGCAGTACAAGAGACCCAGTACTTC. It specifies CATSAGAVQETQYF.

CDR3 nucleotide sequence: TGTGCCAGCAGTGACCAGGGAGGGTTTCATGGCTACACCTTC. Translated: CASSDQGGFHGYTF. The V and J genes are TRBV6-5 and TRBJ1-2; a weak D match, TRBD1 (5 bases). The CDR3 runs 14 residues. CDR1 is MNHEY and CDR2 is SVGAGI in the germline V gene. V lost 5 bases to trimming and J lost 6 bases, with 16 bases between them.

The chain carries TRBV7-2 and TRBJ1-5; D not resolved. The CDR3 length is 13 residues. Trimming took off 1 base at V and 7 bases at J, with 8 bases between the two ends. Germline CDR1 is SGHTA and CDR2 is FQGNSA. DNA of the CDR3: TGTGCCAGCAGCTTAGACGGAGGCCAGCCCCAGCATTTT. Translated, it gives CASSLDGGQPQHF. The whole variable domain, remainder taken from reference TRBV7-2 and TRBJ1-5, is GAGVSQSPSNKVTEKGKDVELRCDPISGHTALYWYRQSLGQGLEFLIYFQGNSAPDKSGLPSDRFSAERTGGSVSTLTIQRTQQEDSAVYLCASSLDGGQPQHFGDGTRLSIL.

This sequence joins TRBV10-3 and TRBJ2-1; 13 bases are shared with TRBD2. In germline, CDR1 is ENHRY, CDR2 SYGVKD. The CDR3 totals 15 residues. Trimming removed 6 bases from V and 8 bases from J; junction bases left unmatched: 7. CDR3 coding DNA: TGTGCCATCAGGTCAACTAGCGGGGGGGCTTATGAGCAGTTCTTC. Encoded protein: CAIRSTSGGAYEQFF.

The chain recombines TRBV10-3 with TRBJ1-6; 8 nucleotides agree with TRBD1. Germline assignment: CDR1 ENHRY and CDR2 SYGVKD. The CDR3 is 15 amino acids. V lost 10 bases to trimming and J lost 7 bases; unmatched junction nucleotides: 12. CDR3 in DNA: TGTGCCACCGGGGGGGACAGGTCGGGAAATTCACCCCTCCACTTT. Translating it yields CATGGDRSGNSPLHF.

The genes are TRBV7-2 and TRBJ1-2; a weak D match, TRBD1 (5 bases). The CDR3 length is 16 residues. With 5 bases removed from V and 4 bases from J, the gap between germline ends came to 20 bases. Germline assignment: CDR1 SGHTA and CDR2 FQGNSA. The CDR3: CASSTTTFPGGYGYTF. The CDR3 DNA follows: TGTGCCAGCAGCACCACGACATTCCCTGGGGGCTATGGCTACACCTTC. Full variable domain (rest looked up from reference TRBV7-2 and TRBJ1-2): GAGVSQSPSNKVTEKGKDVELRCDPISGHTALYWYRQSLGQGLEFLIYFQGNSAPDKSGLPSDRFSAERTGGSVSTLTIQRTQQEDSAVYLCASSTTTFPGGYGYTFGSGTRLTVV.

This sequence joins TRBV19 and TRBJ1-5; possible D gene TRBD1, 6 bases. Trimming stripped 5 bases from V and 6 bases from J, with 14 bases between. Per germline, CDR1 LNHDA and CDR2 SQIVND (reference sequence). CDR3 length equals 14 residues. The CDR3 sequence: CASSSDRFGQPQHF. The CDR3 DNA follows: TGTGCCAGTAGTTCCGACAGGTTCGGTCAGCCCCAGCATTTT.